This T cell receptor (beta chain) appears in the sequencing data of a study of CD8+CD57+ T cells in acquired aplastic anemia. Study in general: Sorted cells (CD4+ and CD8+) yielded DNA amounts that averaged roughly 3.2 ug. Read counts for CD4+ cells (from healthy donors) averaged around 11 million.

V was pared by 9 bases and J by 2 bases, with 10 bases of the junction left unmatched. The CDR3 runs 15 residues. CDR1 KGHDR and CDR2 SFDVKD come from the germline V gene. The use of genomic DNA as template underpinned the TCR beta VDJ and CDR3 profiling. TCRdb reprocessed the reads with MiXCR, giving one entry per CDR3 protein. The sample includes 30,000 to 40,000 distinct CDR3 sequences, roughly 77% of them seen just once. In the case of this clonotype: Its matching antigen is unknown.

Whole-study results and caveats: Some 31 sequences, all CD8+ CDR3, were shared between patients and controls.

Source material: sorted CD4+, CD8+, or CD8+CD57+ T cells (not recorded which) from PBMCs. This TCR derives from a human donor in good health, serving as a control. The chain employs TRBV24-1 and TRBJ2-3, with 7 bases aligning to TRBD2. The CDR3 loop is CATADLAVDTDTQYF. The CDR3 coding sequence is TGTGCCACCGCCGATCTAGCGGTAGACACAGATACGCAGTATTTT.